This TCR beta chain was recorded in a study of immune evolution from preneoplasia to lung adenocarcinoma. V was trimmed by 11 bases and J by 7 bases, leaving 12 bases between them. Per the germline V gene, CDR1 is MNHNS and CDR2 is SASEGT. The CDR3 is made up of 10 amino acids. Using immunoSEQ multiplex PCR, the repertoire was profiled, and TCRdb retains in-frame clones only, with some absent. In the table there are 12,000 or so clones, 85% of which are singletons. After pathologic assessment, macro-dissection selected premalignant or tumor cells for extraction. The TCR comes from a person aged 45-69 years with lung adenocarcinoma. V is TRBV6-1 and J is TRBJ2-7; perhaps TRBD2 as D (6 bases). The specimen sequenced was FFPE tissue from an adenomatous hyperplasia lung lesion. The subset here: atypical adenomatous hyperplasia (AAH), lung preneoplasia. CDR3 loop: CAGGGLEQYF. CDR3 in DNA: TGTGCCGGGGGAGGCTTGGAGCAGTACTTC.